Below, 31 T cell receptor beta chains from the same sample are listed, as sequenced in a study of T cell clonotyping in hematopoietic cell transplantation. Time point meaning: recipient sample about 28 days before transplant, after cytoreduction. Some clones are missing from TCRdb's copy, which holds only in-frame ones; the method was immunoSEQ multiplex PCR. This sample carries roughly 13,000 clones, around four fifths of them seen once, and the ten largest clones take approximately 15%. The sample in question was peripheral blood mononuclear cells, obtained before stem cell transplant. The receptors were sampled from a man aged 55-75 years with acute myeloid leukemia. Some clones in this sample may be carry-over from other donors' samples.

This chain uses TRBV6-4 with TRBJ2-3; D remains ambiguous. The CDR3 extends over 13 amino acids. The germline CDR1 and CDR2 sequences are MRHNA and SNTAGT. V lost 2 bases and J lost 1, with 4 bases in between. The CDR3 bases are TGTGCCAGCAGTGACGGCCGCACAGATACGCAGTATTTT. It is translated as CASSDGRTDTQYF.

The chain is built from TRBV19 and TRBJ2-3, with TRBD2 as a possible D gene (7 bases). Trimming stripped 4 bases from V and 2 bases from J, with 13 bases between. Germline-derived CDR1 and CDR2 are LNHDA and SQIVND (reference sequence). The CDR3 totals 15 residues. CDR3 region: CASSKSGGFTDTQYF. The CDR3 DNA follows: TGTGCCAGTAGTAAATCGGGGGGCTTCACAGATACGCAGTATTTT.

This chain joins TRBV5-1 and TRBJ2-7; 10 bases align to TRBD2. The CDR3 has 14 residues. The germline V gene encodes CDR1 SGHRS and CDR2 YFSETQ. With 0 bases clipped from V and 6 bases from J, the junction kept 3 bases outside the gene matches. The CDR3 DNA is TGCGCCAGCAGCTTGGAACTAGCGGGGTTCGAGCAGTACTTC. Translated, it gives CASSLELAGFEQYF.

Comment on this clone: At one boundary the junction diverges from the germline segment, which might be a read error. The V and J genes are TRBV5-4 and TRBJ1-1, with a tentative D call TRBD1 (5 bases). The germline V gene has CDR1 SGHNT and CDR2 YYREEE (reference sequence). The CDR3 length is 15 residues. The CDR3 protein is CARSLEDTEPTEAFF. The CDR3 nucleotides are TGTGCCAGGAGCTTGGAGGACACTGAGCCAACTGAAGCTTTCTTT.

The CDR3 DNA sequence: TGTGCCAGTAGAGTAGGGGGCAACGGCTACACCTTC. Protein product: CASRVGGNGYTF. This chain uses TRBV19 with TRBJ1-2; 7 bases are a match to TRBD1. This CDR3 region has 12 residues. V dropped 6 bases and J dropped 8; count of bases not matched to a gene: 6. Germline V CDR1 and CDR2: LNHDA, SQIVND (reference sequence).

The chain joins TRBV5-5 to TRBJ2-7; 9 positions match TRBD1. The CDR3 is made up of 14 amino acids. Looked up from germline, CDR1 is SGHKS and CDR2 is YYEKEE (reference sequence). J gave up 4 bases and V 0 bases, and 2 bases lay outside the gene matches. The CDR3 spells CASSLGGQGYEQYF. In nucleotides, the CDR3 is TGTGCCAGCAGCTTGGGGGGACAGGGTTACGAGCAGTACTTC.

By sample share, this clone is medium-sized. The chain recombines TRBV29-1 with TRBJ2-7; D is perhaps TRBD1 or TRBD2 (7 bases each). Germline V CDR1 and CDR2: SQVTM, ANQGSEA. CDR3 length: 13 residues. The CDR3: CSAEQGEGYEQYF. The CDR3 nucleotides read TGCAGTGCCGAGCAGGGGGAGGGTTACGAGCAGTACTTC.

The chain employs TRBV5-1 and TRBJ2-5; D might be TRBD2 (6 bases). Germline V lookup: CDR1 SGHRS, CDR2 YFSETQ. V shed 4 bases and J shed 5 bases, with 15 bases lying between them. This CDR3 has 14 amino acids. The CDR3 spells CASSRGNGGETQYF. CDR3 sequence (DNA): TGCGCCAGCAGCCGGGGCAATGGAGGGGAGACCCAGTACTTC.

The chain links TRBV7-7 to TRBJ2-1; D is uncertain. The CDR3 consists of 15 residues. Germline-derived CDR1 and CDR2 are SSHAT and FNYEAQ (reference sequence). V gave up 5 bases and J gave up 0 bases, with 11 bases separating them. CDR3 residues: CASSLSILSYNEQFF. For the CDR3, the DNA is TGTGCCAGCAGCCTCAGTATCCTCTCCTACAATGAGCAGTTCTTC.

This chain uses TRBV30 with TRBJ1-5; 8 nucleotides line up with TRBD1. V lost 3 bases and J lost 3; bases outside the gene matches: 7. The length of the CDR3 is 15 residues. Germline CDR1 GTSNPN, CDR2 SVGIG (reference sequence). The CDR3 loop reads CAWRLTGAINQPQHF. The CDR3, as DNA: TGTGCCTGGAGGTTGACAGGGGCTATCAATCAGCCCCAGCATTTT.

The chain carries TRBV19 and TRBJ1-4; maybe TRBD1 (5 bases). The CDR3 totals 16 residues. From germline, CDR1 is LNHDA and CDR2 SQIVND (reference sequence). Trimming removed 7 bases from V and 0 bases from J, with 15 bases in between. The CDR3 DNA reads TGTGCCAGTAACTCCAGGGCAGGAGCAACTAATGAAAAACTGTTTTTT. This gives the protein CASNSRAGATNEKLFF.

The gene calls are TRBV25-1 and TRBJ1-2; no firm D call. V was shortened by 6 bases and J by 3 bases, with 14 bases between the two germline ends. This CDR3 is built from 14 residues. Germline CDR1 and CDR2: MGHDK and SYGVNS. The CDR3 bases are TGTGCCAGCAGCCCCGGGAGCCAACACTATGGCTACACCTTC. This sequence encodes CASSPGSQHYGYTF.

V is TRBV6-6 and J is TRBJ1-4, with 7 bases fitting TRBD1. CDR1 and CDR2 (germline): MNHNY, SVGAGI (reference sequence). Trimming cost V 5 bases and J 2 bases; bases outside gene matches: 5. This CDR3 spans 15 amino acids. The CDR3 protein is CASSKQGSTNEKLFF. The CDR3, as DNA: TGTGCCAGCAGTAAACAGGGGTCTACTAATGAAAAACTGTTTTTT.

The V call is TRBV4-3, the J call TRBJ1-4; maybe TRBD1 (5 bases). Trimming stripped 5 bases from V and 3 bases from J, with 16 bases between. The CDR3 consists of 16 residues. CDR1 and CDR2 from the germline V gene are LGHNA and YSLEER. CDR3 region: CASSVRGGAPNEKLFF. CDR3 coding DNA: TGCGCCAGCAGCGTTAGAGGCGGGGCGCCTAATGAAAAACTGTTTTTT.

The chain employs TRBV2 and TRBJ1-6; 8 nucleotides match TRBD1. Germline CDR1 reads SNHLY; CDR2 reads FYNNEI. CDR3 size: 15 residues. The V segment lost 2 bases and the J segment 9 bases; nucleotides outside the gene matches: 6. This CDR3 is CASSELTGVGSPLHF. The CDR3 region has the DNA TGTGCCAGCAGTGAACTGACAGGGGTAGGTTCACCCCTCCACTTT.

The chain links TRBV6-5 to TRBJ1-1; TRBD1 is a possible D gene (6 bases). The germline CDR1 and CDR2 sequences are MNHEY and SVGAGI. There are 14 residues in the CDR3. The V gene lost 4 bases and the J gene lost 4 bases, with 13 bases spanning the gap. CDR3 bases: TGTGCCAGCAGTTTACAGGGTCTTAGCACTGAAGCTTTCTTT. This codes for CASSLQGLSTEAFF.

The chain carries TRBV11-2 and TRBJ2-5; weak D call: TRBD2 (5 bases). This CDR3 contains 17 residues. Trimming removed 5 bases at V and 4 bases at J, with 23 bases between. Germline-derived CDR1 and CDR2 are SGHAT and FQNNGV. The CDR3 region has the DNA TGTGCCAGCAGCAGCAGAGGGCAGGCTATCCTGTCAGAGACCCAGTACTTC. This sequence encodes CASSSRGQAILSETQYF.

The chain has TRBV7-2 and TRBJ2-5; D is unresolved. The CDR3 consists of 16 residues. Germline values: CDR1 SGHTA, CDR2 FQGNSA. With 1 base removed from V and 1 base from J, the gap between germline ends came to 13 bases. The CDR3 sequence is CASSLGVSAPQETQYF. The CDR3 DNA is TGTGCCAGCAGCTTAGGGGTTTCGGCCCCCCAAGAGACCCAGTACTTC.

The genes are TRBV6-6 and TRBJ2-7; 9 bases line up with TRBD1. V shed 6 bases and J 7 bases; nucleotides not matched to a gene: 10. The CDR3 totals 14 residues. CDR1 and CDR2 from the germline V gene are MNHNY and SVGAGI (reference sequence). CDR3 amino acids: CASSRPGQGTEQYF. DNA for the CDR3: TGTGCCAGCAGCCGCCCGGGACAGGGAACGGAGCAGTACTTC.

The V and J genes are TRBV27 and TRBJ1-1, with D possibly matching TRBD1 (5 bases). The CDR3 spans 15 residues. Germline V gene sequence: CDR1 MNHEY, CDR2 SMNVEV (reference sequence). The V end lost 5 bases, the J end lost 5 bases, and 18 bases lay between the germline ends. The CDR3 here is CASSPRVREGTEAFF. For the CDR3, the DNA is TGTGCCAGCAGTCCCCGAGTCAGGGAGGGGACTGAAGCTTTCTTT.

The chain combines TRBV2 with TRBJ1-3; 8 bases fit TRBD1. The germline V gene encodes CDR1 SNHLY and CDR2 FYNNEI. The CDR3 is made up of 14 amino acids. The V segment lost 7 bases and the J segment 4 bases; nucleotides outside the gene matches: 6. The CDR3 spells CASKSGGSGNTIYF. DNA for the CDR3: TGTGCCAGCAAGTCAGGGGGCTCAGGAAACACCATATATTTT.

This sequence joins TRBV5-6 and TRBJ2-3; TRBD2 matches 12 bases. CDR3 length: 16 residues. CDR1 is SGHDT and CDR2 is YYEEEE in the germline V gene. Trimming took 2 bases from V and 4 from J; bases not matched to a gene: 5. CDR3 DNA sequence: TGTGCCAGCAGCTTAGAACTAGCGGGGGGTTCAGATACGCAGTATTTT. Protein product: CASSLELAGGSDTQYF. The whole variable domain, filled in from reference TRBV5-6 and TRBJ2-3, reads DAGVTQSPTHLIKTRGQQVTLRCSPKSGHDTVSWYQQALGQGPQFIFQYYEEEERQRGNFPDRFSGHQFPNYSSELNVNALLLGDSALYLCASSLELAGGSDTQYFGPGTRLTVL.

This clone was observed once. J is TRBJ1-6 and V is TRBV5-6; a possible D gene is TRBD1 (6 bases). The CDR3 contains 17 residues. Trimming shortened V by 3 bases and J by 0 bases, and 13 bases separated the two germline ends. CDR1 is SGHDT and CDR2 is YYEEEE in the germline V gene. Written as DNA, the CDR3 is TGTGCCAGCAGCTGGGGAGGACAGAGCTCCTATAATTCACCCCTCCACTTT. It yields the protein CASSWGGQSSYNSPLHF.

The chain couples TRBV28 to TRBJ1-3; D is perhaps TRBD1 (5 bases). V lost 3 bases to trimming and J lost 7 bases, with 19 bases between them. The CDR3 is made up of 16 amino acids. Germline V gene lookup returns CDR1 MDHEN and CDR2 SYDVKM. For the CDR3, the DNA is TGTGCCAGCAGTTTCTCTATCGGGCGGAGGGACAACACCATATATTTT. It specifies CASSFSIGRRDNTIYF.

CDR3 nucleotides: TGCAGCGTTGCAGGGCTGGATCAGCCCCAGCATTTT. It translates to CSVAGLDQPQHF. This rearrangement joins TRBV29-1 to TRBJ1-5; D possibly corresponds to TRBD1 (5 bases). Trimming took 4 bases from V and 5 from J, leaving 9 bases between them. The V gene's germline CDR1 is SQVTM and CDR2 ANQGSEA. There are 12 residues in the CDR3.

This chain links TRBV27 with TRBJ2-2; no clear D gene. Deletions cut 7 bases from V and 6 bases from J, with 9 bases between. The CDR3 contains 12 residues. Germline CDR1 and CDR2: MNHEY and SMNVEV (reference sequence). In nucleotides, the CDR3 is TGTGCCAGCACTTCCCCCCCCGGGGAGCTGTTTTTT. Translating it yields CASTSPPGELFF.

The chain couples TRBV11-2 to TRBJ1-1; D might be TRBD1 (5 bases). The CDR3 contains 14 residues. Trimming removed 6 bases from V and 5 bases from J, with 16 bases in between. The germline gives CDR1 SGHAT, CDR2 FQNNGV. In DNA, the CDR3 is TGTGCCAGCAGTCCTGGACTTTCAGGGACTGAAGCTTTCTTT. Translated: CASSPGLSGTEAFF.

About this clone itself: Mismatch with germline at one junction end may stem from a read error. The chain links TRBV10-3 to TRBJ1-2; no definite D call. The germline V gene encodes CDR1 ENHRY and CDR2 SYGVKD. This CDR3 has 15 amino acids. CDR3 amino acids: CAISDIEGSNYGYTF. The CDR3 DNA follows: TGTGCCATCAGTGATATCGAGGGTTCTAATTATGGCTACACCTTC.

The CDR3 is CASSSFSGVGGETQYF. Here the CDR3 DNA reads TGTGCCAGCAGCTCCTTTAGCGGGGTTGGGGGAGAGACCCAGTACTTC. V is TRBV5-4 and J is TRBJ2-5, with 8 bases lining up with TRBD2. With 3 bases clipped from V and 4 bases from J, the junction kept 11 bases outside the gene matches. The germline gives CDR1 SGHNT, CDR2 YYREEE (reference sequence). The CDR3 extends over 16 amino acids.

This clone was seen just once. This chain uses TRBV6-6 with TRBJ2-5; 13 bases match TRBD2. V trimming: 4 bases; J trimming: 2 bases; junction bases outside the gene matches: 4. CDR3 length equals 16 residues. Germline CDR1 reads MNHNY; CDR2 reads SVGAGI (reference sequence). The CDR3 DNA follows: TGTGCCAGCAGTTTTCGACTAGCGGGGGGTCAAGAGACCCAGTACTTC. Residues: CASSFRLAGGQETQYF.

The chain links TRBV9 to TRBJ2-5; a possible D gene is TRBD1 (6 bases). Germline V gene data show CDR1 as SGDLS and CDR2 as YYNGEE. This CDR3 region has 15 residues. The ends were cut back, 3 bases at V and 1 base at J, with 13 bases in the middle. CDR3 sequence: CASSEPGTPQETQYF. The CDR3 coding sequence is TGTGCCAGCAGCGAGCCAGGGACACCCCAAGAGACCCAGTACTTC.